This TCR beta chain was captured by sequencing in a study of OX40 agonist ivuxolimab in advanced cancers. Study-wide context: At 0.01 to 10 mg/kg, ivuxolimab was administered intravenously to patients every 2 weeks. Whole-study results and caveats: CD8+ T cells were the subset that, on average, had more expanded clones than CD4+.

Note on this clone: Its antigen remains unidentified.

This CDR3 is 12 amino acids long. V shed 4 bases and J shed 7 bases, with 8 bases lying between them. Germline CDR1 MDHEN, CDR2 SYDVKM. Profiled with immunoSEQ multiplex PCR; TCRdb holds only in-frame clones, not every one. The table has some 77,000 clones, about 86% seen once. V usage is TRBV28 and J usage is TRBJ1-5; D not certain. The sequences come from CD4+ or CD8+ T cells sorted from blood, collected in a trial of the OX40 agonist ivuxolimab. This sequence originates from an adult with an advanced solid tumor such as melanoma, head and neck, liver or kidney cancer. The CDR3 reads CASSYSQQPQHF. The CDR3 DNA reads TGTGCCAGCAGTTATTCCCAGCAGCCCCAGCATTTT.